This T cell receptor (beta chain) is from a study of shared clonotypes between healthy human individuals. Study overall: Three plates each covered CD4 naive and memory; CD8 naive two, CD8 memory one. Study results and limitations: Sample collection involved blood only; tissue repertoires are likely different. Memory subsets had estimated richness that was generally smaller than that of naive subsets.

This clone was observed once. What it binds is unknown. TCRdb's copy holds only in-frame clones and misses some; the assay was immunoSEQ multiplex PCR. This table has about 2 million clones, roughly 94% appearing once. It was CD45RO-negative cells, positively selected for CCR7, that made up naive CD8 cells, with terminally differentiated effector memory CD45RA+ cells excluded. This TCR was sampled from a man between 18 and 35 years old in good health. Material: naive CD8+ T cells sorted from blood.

The CDR3 DNA reads TGCGCCAGCAGCCAAGATCCCCTATCATTAGCGGGATCCTACGAGCAGTACTTC. Its translation: CASSQDPLSLAGSYEQYF. The chain carries TRBV4-1 and TRBJ2-7, with 8 bases identical to TRBD2. Germline CDR1 is MGHRA and CDR2 is YSYEKL. V trimming: 0 bases; J trimming: 1 base; junction bases outside the gene matches: 11. CDR3 length equals 18 residues.